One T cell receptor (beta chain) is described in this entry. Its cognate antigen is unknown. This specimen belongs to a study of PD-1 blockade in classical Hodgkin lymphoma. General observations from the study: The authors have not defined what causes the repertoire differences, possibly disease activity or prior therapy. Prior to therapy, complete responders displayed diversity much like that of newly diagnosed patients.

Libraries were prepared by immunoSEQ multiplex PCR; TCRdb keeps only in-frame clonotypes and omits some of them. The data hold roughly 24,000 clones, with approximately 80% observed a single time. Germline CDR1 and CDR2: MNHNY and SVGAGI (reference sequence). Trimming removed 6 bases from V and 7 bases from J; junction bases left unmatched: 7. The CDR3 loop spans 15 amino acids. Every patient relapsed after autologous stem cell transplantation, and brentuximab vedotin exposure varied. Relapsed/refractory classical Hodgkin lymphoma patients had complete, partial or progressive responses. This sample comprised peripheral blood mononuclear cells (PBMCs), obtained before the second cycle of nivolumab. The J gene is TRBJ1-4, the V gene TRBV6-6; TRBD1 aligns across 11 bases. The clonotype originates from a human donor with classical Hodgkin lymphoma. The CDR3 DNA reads TGTGCCAGCAGCCTCCCCGGGACAGGGGGTGAAAAACTGTTTTTT. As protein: CASSLPGTGGEKLFF.